This T cell receptor (beta chain) was recorded in a study of blood T cell repertoires in COVID-19. As for the study in general: Sites in the United States, Italy and Spain provided acute and convalescent COVID-19 samples. T cells, B-cell-depleted T cells, or PBMCs provided the cDNA or gDNA that served as material.

This CDR3 has 18 amino acids. V trimming: 4 bases; J trimming: 4 bases; junction bases outside the gene matches: 10. Looked up from germline, CDR1 is KGHDR and CDR2 is SFDVKD. Source study methods: Estimation of nucleated cell counts was performed using reference gene primer amplification. Clones were sequenced by immunoSEQ multiplex PCR, and TCRdb holds only the in-frame ones, with some missing. V and J calls plus clone size are reproduced from that table; the DNA served to infer D and trimming. The sample contains some 100,000 clones, 80% to 95% of which appear only once. Sequencing was carried out using peripheral blood. The chain employs TRBV24-1 and TRBJ2-3; the match to TRBD2 covers 13 bases. The clonotype was recovered from a man in his sixties or seventies with acute or convalescent COVID-19. CDR3 in DNA: TGTGCCACCAGTGACTCCTCCGGGACTAGCGGGGCCCCAGATACGCAGTATTTT. Translating it yields CATSDSSGTSGAPDTQYF.